Described below is a single T cell receptor (beta chain) sequence and its context. The data originate from a study of blood T cell repertoires in COVID-19. Whole-study context: Sample material is recorded as cDNA or gDNA derived from T cells, B-cell-depleted T cells, or PBMCs.

The method was immunoSEQ multiplex PCR; TCRdb's version includes in-frame clones alone and lacks a portion of them. The sample has around 19,000 clones; approximately 88% are singletons. The CDR3 has 15 amino acids. CDR1 and CDR2 from the germline V gene are SGHAT and FQNNGV. V gave up 0 bases and J gave up 2 bases; unmatched junction bases: 4. V usage is TRBV11-2 and J usage is TRBJ2-7; TRBD1 matches at 7 bases. The origin of this receptor is a human donor in a cohort sampled during active COVID-19. Sequenced material: peripheral blood. In DNA form, the CDR3 reads TGTGCCAGCAGCTTAGACCAGGGGGAGACCTACGAGCAGTACTTC. Its translation is CASSLDQGETYEQYF. The full variable domain, its missing parts supplied by reference TRBV11-2 and TRBJ2-7, is EAGVAQSPRYKIIEKRQSVAFWCNPISGHATLYWYQQILGQGPKLLIQFQNNGVVDDSQLPKDRFSAERLKGVDSTLKIQPAKLEDSAVYLCASSLDQGETYEQYFGPGTRLTVT.